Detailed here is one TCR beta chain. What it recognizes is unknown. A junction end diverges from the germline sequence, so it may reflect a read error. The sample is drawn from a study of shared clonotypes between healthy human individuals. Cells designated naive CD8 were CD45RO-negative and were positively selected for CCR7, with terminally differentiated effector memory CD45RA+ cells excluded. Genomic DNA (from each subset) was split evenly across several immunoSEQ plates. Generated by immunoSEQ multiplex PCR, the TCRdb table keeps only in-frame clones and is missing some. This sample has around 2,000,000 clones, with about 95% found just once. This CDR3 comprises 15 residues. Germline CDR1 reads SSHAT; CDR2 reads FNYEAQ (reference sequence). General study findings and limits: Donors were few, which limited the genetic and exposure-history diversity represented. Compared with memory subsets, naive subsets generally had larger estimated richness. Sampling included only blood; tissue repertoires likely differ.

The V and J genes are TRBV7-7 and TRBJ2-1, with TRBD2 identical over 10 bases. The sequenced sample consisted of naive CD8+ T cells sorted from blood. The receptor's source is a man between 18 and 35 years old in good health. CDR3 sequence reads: CASSLVAGGYNEQFF. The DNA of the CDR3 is TGTGCTAGCAGCTTAGTAGCGGGGGGTTACAATGAGCAGTTCTTC.